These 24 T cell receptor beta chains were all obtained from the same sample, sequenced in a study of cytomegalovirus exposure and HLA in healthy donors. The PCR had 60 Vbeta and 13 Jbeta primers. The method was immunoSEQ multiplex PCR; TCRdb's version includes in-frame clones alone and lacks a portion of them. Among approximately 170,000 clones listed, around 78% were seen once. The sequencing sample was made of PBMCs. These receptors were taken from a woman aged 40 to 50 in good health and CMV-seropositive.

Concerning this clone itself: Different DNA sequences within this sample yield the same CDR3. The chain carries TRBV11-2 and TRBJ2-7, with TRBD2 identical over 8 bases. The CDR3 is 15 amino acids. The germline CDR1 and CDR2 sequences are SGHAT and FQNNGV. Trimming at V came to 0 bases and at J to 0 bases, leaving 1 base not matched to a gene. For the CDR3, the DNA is TGTGCCAGCAGCTTAGACGGGACTAGCTCCTACGAGCAGTACTTC. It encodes CASSLDGTSSYEQYF.

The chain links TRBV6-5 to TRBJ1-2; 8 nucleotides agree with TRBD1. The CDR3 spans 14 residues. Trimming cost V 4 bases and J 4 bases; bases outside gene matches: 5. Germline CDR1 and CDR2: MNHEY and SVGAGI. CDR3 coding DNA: TGTGCCAGCAGTTCCAACCAGGGGGCCTATGGCTACACCTTC. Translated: CASSSNQGAYGYTF.

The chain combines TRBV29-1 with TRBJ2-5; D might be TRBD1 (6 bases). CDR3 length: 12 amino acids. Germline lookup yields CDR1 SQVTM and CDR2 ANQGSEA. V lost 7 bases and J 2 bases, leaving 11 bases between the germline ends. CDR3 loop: CSGGQTQETQYF. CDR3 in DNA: TGCAGCGGTGGACAGACGCAAGAGACCCAGTACTTC. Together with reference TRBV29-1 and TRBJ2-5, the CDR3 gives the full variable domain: SAVISQKPSRDICQRGTSLTIQCQVDSQVTMMFWYRQQPGQSLTLIATANQGSEATYESGFVIDKFPISRPNLTFSTLTVSNMSPEDSSIYLCSGGQTQETQYFGPGTRLLVL.

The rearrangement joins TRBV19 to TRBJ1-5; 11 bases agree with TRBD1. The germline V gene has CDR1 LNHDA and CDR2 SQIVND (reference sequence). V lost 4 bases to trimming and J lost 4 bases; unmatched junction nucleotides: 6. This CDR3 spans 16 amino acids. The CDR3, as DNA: TGTGCCAGTAGTACTCAACGGGACAGGGGGAATCAGCCCCAGCATTTT. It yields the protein CASSTQRDRGNQPQHF.

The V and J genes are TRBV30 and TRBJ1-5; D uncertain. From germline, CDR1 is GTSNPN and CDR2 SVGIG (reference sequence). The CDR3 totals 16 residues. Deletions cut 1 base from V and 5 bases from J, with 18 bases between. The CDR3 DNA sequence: TGTGCCTGGAGTGCCAAATCCCAGCGGAGGGATCAGCCCCAGCATTTT. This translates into CAWSAKSQRRDQPQHF.

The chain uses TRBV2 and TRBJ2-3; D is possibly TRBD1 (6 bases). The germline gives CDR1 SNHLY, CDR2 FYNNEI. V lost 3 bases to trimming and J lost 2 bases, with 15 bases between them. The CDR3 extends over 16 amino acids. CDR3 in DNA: TGTGCCAGCAGTGATGGACTGGGGGCCCCCACAGATACGCAGTATTTT. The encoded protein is CASSDGLGAPTDTQYF.

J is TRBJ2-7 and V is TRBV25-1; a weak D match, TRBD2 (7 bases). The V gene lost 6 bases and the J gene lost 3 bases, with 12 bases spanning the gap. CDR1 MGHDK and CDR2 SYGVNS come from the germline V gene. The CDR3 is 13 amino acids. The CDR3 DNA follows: TGTGCCAGCAGGGGCGGGGGCTACTACGAGCAGTACTTC. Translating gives CASRGGGYYEQYF.

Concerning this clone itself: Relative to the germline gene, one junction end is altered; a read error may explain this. CDR3 region: CSSSPSGGPYEQYF. The CDR3, as DNA: TGTTCCAGCAGTCCCAGCGGGGGGCCCTACGAGCAGTACTTC. The J gene is TRBJ2-7, the V gene TRBV7-9; the match to TRBD2 covers 9 bases. The CDR3 is made up of 14 amino acids. The germline gives CDR1 SEHNR, CDR2 FQNEAQ (reference sequence).

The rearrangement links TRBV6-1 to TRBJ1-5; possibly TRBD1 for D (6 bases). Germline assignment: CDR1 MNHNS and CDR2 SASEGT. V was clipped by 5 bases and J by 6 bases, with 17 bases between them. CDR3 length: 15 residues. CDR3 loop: CASSIGRGYSQPQHF. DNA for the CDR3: TGTGCCAGCAGTATCGGGAGGGGGTATAGTCAGCCCCAGCATTTT.

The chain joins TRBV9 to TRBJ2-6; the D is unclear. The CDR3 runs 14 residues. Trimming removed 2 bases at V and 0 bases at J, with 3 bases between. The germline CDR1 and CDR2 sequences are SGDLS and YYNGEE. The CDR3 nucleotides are TGTGCCAGCAGCGTGAGCTCTGGGGCCAACGTCCTGACTTTC. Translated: CASSVSSGANVLTF. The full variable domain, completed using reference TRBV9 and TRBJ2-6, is DSGVTQTPKHLITATGQRVTLRCSPRSGDLSVYWYQQSLDQGLQFLIQYYNGEERAKGNILERFSAQQFPDLHSELNLSSLELGDSALYFCASSVSSGANVLTFGAGSRLTVL.

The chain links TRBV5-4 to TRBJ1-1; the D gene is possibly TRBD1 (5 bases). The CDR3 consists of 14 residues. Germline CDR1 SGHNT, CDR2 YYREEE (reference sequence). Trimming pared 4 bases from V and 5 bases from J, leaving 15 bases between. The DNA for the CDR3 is TGTGCCAGCAGCCCCTCTGGCGGGGGGACTGAAGCTTTCTTT. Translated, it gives CASSPSGGGTEAFF.

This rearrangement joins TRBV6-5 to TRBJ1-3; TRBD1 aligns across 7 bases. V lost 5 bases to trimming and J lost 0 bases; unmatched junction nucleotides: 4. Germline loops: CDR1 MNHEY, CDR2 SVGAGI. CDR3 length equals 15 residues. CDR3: CASSPDRSSGNTIYF. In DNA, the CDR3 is TGTGCCAGCAGTCCGGACAGGAGCTCTGGAAACACCATATATTTT.

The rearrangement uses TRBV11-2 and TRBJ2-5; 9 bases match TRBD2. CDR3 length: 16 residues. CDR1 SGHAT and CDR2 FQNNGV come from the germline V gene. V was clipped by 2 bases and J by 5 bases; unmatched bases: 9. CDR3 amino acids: CASSLRGAGGEETQYF. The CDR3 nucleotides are TGTGCCAGCAGCTTACGGGGAGCGGGGGGAGAGGAGACCCAGTACTTC.

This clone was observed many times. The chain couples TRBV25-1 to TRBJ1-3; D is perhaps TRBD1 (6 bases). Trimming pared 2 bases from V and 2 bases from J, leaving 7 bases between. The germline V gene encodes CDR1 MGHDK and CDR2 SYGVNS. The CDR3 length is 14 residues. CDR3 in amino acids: CASSEAGAGNTIYF. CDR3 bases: TGTGCCAGCAGTGAAGCAGGGGCTGGAAACACCATATATTTT.

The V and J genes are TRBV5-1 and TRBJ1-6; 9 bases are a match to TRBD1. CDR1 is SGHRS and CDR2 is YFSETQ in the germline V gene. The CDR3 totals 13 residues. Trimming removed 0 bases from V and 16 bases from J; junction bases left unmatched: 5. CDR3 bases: TGCGCCAGCAGCTTGGAGGGGGACAGGGTGCTCCACTTT. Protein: CASSLEGDRVLHF.

This chain's CDR3 is CASSMGAGQPQHF. CDR3 bases: TGCGCCAGCAGCATGGGGGCAGGTCAGCCCCAGCATTTT. The chain is built from TRBV5-1 and TRBJ1-5, with D possibly TRBD1 on 6 matching bases. The CDR3 has 13 residues. Germline CDR1 and CDR2: SGHRS and YFSETQ. V lost 4 bases to trimming and J lost 6 bases, with 11 bases between them.

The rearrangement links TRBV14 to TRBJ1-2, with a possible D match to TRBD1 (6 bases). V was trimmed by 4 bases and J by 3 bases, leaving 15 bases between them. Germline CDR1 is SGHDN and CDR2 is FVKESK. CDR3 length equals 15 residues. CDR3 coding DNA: TGTGCCAGCAGCCCACCTACAGGGAATCACTATGGCTACACCTTC. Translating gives CASSPPTGNHYGYTF.

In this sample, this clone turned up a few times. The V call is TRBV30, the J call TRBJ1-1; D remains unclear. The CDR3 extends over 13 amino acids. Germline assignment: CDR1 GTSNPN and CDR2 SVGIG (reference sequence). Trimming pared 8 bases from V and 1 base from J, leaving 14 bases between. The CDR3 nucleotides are TGTGCCGGCCAGGAAGCCCGGAACACTGAAGCTTTCTTT. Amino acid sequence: CAGQEARNTEAFF.

CDR3 in DNA: TGTGCCAGCAGCCAGATCCTCGAGCAGTACTTC. Amino acid sequence: CASSQILEQYF. The rearrangement joins TRBV11-2 to TRBJ2-7; D remains ambiguous. The V gene lost 5 bases and the J gene lost 6 bases, with 8 bases spanning the gap. CDR1 and CDR2 from the germline V gene are SGHAT and FQNNGV. The CDR3 has 11 residues.

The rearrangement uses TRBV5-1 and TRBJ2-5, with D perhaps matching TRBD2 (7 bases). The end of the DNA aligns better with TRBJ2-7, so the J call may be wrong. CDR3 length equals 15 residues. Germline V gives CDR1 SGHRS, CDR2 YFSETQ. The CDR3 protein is CASSLAGGPLYEQYF. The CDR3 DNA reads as TGCGCCAGCAGCTTGGCGGGGGGCCCCCTCTACGAGCAGTACTTC.

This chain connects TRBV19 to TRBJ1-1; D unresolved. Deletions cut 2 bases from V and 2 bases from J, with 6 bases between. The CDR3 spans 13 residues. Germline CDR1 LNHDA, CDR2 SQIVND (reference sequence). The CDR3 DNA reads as TGTGCCAGTAGTATAAACTACAACACTGAAGCTTTCTTT. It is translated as CASSINYNTEAFF.

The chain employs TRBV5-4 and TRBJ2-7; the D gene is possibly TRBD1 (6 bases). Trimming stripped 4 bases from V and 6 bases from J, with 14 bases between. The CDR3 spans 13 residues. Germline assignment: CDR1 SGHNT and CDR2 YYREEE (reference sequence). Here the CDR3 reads CASSTADRGEQYF. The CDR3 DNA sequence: TGTGCCAGCAGCACGGCGGACAGAGGCGAGCAGTACTTC.

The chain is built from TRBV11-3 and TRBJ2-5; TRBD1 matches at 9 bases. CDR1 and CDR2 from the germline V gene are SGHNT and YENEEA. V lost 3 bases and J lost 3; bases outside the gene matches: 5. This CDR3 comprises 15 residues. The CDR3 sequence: CASSLGTGIEETQYF. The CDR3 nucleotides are TGTGCCAGCAGCTTGGGGACAGGGATTGAAGAGACCCAGTACTTC.

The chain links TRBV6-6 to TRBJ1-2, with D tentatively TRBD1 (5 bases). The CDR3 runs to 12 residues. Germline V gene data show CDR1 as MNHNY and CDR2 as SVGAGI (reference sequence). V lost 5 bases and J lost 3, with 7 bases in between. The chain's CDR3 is CASSRGDYGYTF. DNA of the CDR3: TGTGCCAGCAGTCGGGGGGACTATGGCTACACCTTC.